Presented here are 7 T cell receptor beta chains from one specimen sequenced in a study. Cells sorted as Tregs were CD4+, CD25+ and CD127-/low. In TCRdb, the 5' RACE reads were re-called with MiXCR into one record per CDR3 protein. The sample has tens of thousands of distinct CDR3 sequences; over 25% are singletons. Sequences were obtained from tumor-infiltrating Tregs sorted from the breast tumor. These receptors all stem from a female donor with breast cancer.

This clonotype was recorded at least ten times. The CDR3, as DNA: TGTGCCAGCAGCTTAAACGGGCCCCAAGAGACCCAGTACTTC. This encodes CASSLNGPQETQYF. The rearrangement joins TRBV7-3 to TRBJ2-5; unclear D gene. CDR3 length: 14 residues. V was cut by 1 base and J by 1 base, with 7 bases left in between. Germline CDR1 and CDR2: SGHTA and FQGTGA.

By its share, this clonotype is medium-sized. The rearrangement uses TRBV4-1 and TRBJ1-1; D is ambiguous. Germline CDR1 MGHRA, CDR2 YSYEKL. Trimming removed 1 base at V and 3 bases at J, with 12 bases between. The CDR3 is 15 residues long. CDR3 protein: CASSQVRGRDTEAFF. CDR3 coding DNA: TGCGCCAGCAGCCAAGTTCGCGGACGAGACACTGAAGCTTTCTTT.

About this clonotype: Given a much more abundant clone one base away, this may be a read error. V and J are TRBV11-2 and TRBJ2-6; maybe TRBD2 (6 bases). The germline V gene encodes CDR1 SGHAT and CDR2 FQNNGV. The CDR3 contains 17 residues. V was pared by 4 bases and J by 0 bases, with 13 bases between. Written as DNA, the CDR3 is TGTGCCAGCAGCTCCCGGGGACTGAGCTCTGGGGCCAACGTCCTGACTTTC. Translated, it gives CASSSRGLSSGANVLTF.

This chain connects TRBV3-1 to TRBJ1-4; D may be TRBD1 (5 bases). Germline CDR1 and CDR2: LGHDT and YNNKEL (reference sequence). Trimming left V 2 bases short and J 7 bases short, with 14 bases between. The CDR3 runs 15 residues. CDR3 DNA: TGTGCCAGCAGCCAAAGTCTAGGGGTTGCTGAAAAACTGTTTTTT. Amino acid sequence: CASSQSLGVAEKLFF.

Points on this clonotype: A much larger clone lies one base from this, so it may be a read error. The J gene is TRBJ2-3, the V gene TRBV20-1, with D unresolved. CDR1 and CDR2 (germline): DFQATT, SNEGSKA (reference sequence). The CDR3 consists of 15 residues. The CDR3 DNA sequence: TGCAGTGCCCCTAACGGGCTCGGTAGCACAGATGCGCAGTATTTT. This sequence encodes CSAPNGLGSTDAQYF.

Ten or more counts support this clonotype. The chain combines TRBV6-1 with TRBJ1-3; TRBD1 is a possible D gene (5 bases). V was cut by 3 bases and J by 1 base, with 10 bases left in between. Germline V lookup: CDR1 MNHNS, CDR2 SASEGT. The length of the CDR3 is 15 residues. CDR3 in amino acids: CASSEGGWSGNTIYF. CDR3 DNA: TGTGCCAGCAGTGAGGGGGGATGGTCTGGAAACACCATATATTTT.

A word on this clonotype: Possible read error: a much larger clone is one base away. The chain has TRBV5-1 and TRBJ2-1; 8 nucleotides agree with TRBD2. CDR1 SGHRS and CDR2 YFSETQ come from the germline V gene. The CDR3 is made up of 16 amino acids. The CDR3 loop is CASSLSPGREAWEQLF. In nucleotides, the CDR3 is TGCGCCAGCAGCCTTTCCCCGGGGCGGGAGGCCTGGGAGCAGCTCTTC.